Below, 29 T cell receptor beta chains from the same sample are listed, as sequenced in a study of cytomegalovirus exposure and HLA in healthy donors. The PCR employed 60 Vbeta primers together with 13 Jbeta primers. Produced via immunoSEQ multiplex PCR; TCRdb's table is partial and in-frame only. The sample table includes 100,000 to 150,000 clones. The sequenced sample consisted of PBMCs. The receptors were gathered from a man aged 25 to 40 in good health and CMV-seronegative.

The chain employs TRBV9 and TRBJ2-7; 10 positions match TRBD1. After removal of 4 bases from V and 2 bases from J, the junction contained 9 bases not matched to a gene. This CDR3 has 16 amino acids. Looked up from germline, CDR1 is SGDLS and CDR2 is YYNGEE. CDR3 protein: CASSPNPGQGTYEQYF. The DNA of the CDR3 is TGTGCCAGCAGCCCAAACCCGGGACAGGGGACCTACGAGCAGTACTTC.

The V and J genes are TRBV6-1 and TRBJ1-4; 7 positions match TRBD1. Per germline, CDR1 MNHNS and CDR2 SASEGT. J gave up 2 bases and V 3 bases, and 3 bases lay outside the gene matches. The CDR3 runs 15 residues. In DNA form, the CDR3 reads TGTGCCAGCAGTGAGTCGACAGGGACTAATGAAAAACTGTTTTTT. Translated: CASSESTGTNEKLFF.

The rearrangement joins TRBV7-9 to TRBJ2-3, with TRBD2 matching 9 bases. The CDR3 length is 16 residues. CDR1 and CDR2 from the germline V gene are SEHNR and FQNEAQ (reference sequence). V dropped 1 base and J dropped 1; count of bases not matched to a gene: 3. CDR3 protein: CASSLVLAGRTDTQYF. The CDR3 coding sequence is TGTGCCAGCAGCTTAGTACTAGCGGGCCGCACAGATACGCAGTATTTT.

For this clone: Germline and junction disagree at one end, which may indicate a read error. The rearrangement links TRBV5-1 to TRBJ2-7; 7 bases line up with TRBD1. This CDR3 has 14 amino acids. CDR1 is SGHRS and CDR2 is YFSETQ in the germline V gene. The CDR3 here is CASNLNRGPYEQYF. The CDR3 bases are TGCGCCAGCAACTTGAACAGGGGACCCTACGAGCAGTACTTC.

The chain joins TRBV19 to TRBJ2-7; D may be TRBD1 (5 bases). CDR1 and CDR2 (germline): LNHDA, SQIVND (reference sequence). Trimming removed 6 bases at V and 7 bases at J, with 16 bases between. There are 13 residues in the CDR3. The CDR3 DNA is TGTGCCAGTAGCCCTGACAGTTACGAGGAGCAGTACTTC. This gives the protein CASSPDSYEEQYF. Using reference TRBV19 and TRBJ2-7 for the parts outside the CDR3, the full variable domain is DGGITQSPKYLFRKEGQNVTLSCEQNLNHDAMYWYRQDPGQGLRLIYYSQIVNDFQKGDIAEGYSVSREKKESFPLTVTSAQKNPTAFYLCASSPDSYEEQYFGPGTRLTVT.

This chain uses TRBV6-1 with TRBJ1-4; 8 bases fit TRBD1. The CDR3 runs to 14 residues. V shed 6 bases and J 3 bases; nucleotides not matched to a gene: 3. Per the germline V gene, CDR1 is MNHNS and CDR2 is SASEGT. CDR3 protein: CASSRGQANEKLFF. CDR3 in DNA: TGTGCCAGCAGCAGGGGGCAGGCTAATGAAAAACTGTTTTTT.

J is TRBJ2-3 and V is TRBV10-3, with TRBD2 matching over 8 bases. CDR1 and CDR2 from the germline V gene are ENHRY and SYGVKD. The CDR3 length is 15 residues. V lost 7 bases, J lost 4 bases, and 10 bases stayed unmatched. CDR3 amino acids: CAIMGGRPSADTQYF. CDR3 coding DNA: TGTGCCATCATGGGCGGGAGGCCCTCAGCAGATACGCAGTATTTT.

The chain joins TRBV28 to TRBJ2-3, with 11 bases fitting TRBD2. Losses at the gene ends were 0 bases for V and 0 bases for J; bases not matched to a gene: 5. The CDR3 is made up of 18 amino acids. From germline, CDR1 is MDHEN and CDR2 SYDVKM. As DNA, the CDR3 is TGTGCCAGCAGTTTATGGACTAGCGGGACTTATAGCACAGATACGCAGTATTTT. Protein sequence: CASSLWTSGTYSTDTQYF.

The chain uses TRBV29-1 and TRBJ1-5; 7 bases are shared with TRBD1. The CDR3 covers 14 residues. Germline lookup yields CDR1 SQVTM and CDR2 ANQGSEA. After removal of 4 bases from V and 5 bases from J, the junction contained 8 bases not matched to a gene. CDR3 nucleotides: TGCAGCGTTGTCGAGGGGGCAGGGGATCAGCCCCAGCATTTT. Amino acid sequence: CSVVEGAGDQPQHF.

V is TRBV19 and J is TRBJ1-5; maybe TRBD1 (6 bases). Deletions cut 4 bases from V and 3 bases from J, with 13 bases between. This CDR3 is built from 15 residues. Looked up from germline, CDR1 is LNHDA and CDR2 is SQIVND (reference sequence). In nucleotides, the CDR3 is TGTGCCAGTAGTACCCGGGACAAGTACAATCAGCCCCAGCATTTT. Protein sequence: CASSTRDKYNQPQHF.

The J gene is TRBJ1-4, the V gene TRBV28, with 8 bases lining up with TRBD1. V gave up 8 bases and J gave up 12 bases; unmatched junction bases: 11. The CDR3 sequence is 13 residues long. The V gene's germline CDR1 is MDHEN and CDR2 SYDVKM. The CDR3: CASSPWTGTELFF. CDR3 nucleotide sequence: TGTGCCAGCTCTCCCTGGACAGGGACCGAACTGTTTTTT.

The chain joins TRBV7-8 to TRBJ2-1; possibly TRBD1 for D (6 bases). CDR1 and CDR2 (germline): SGHVS, FQNEAQ. V was cut by 0 bases and J by 4 bases, with 16 bases left in between. The CDR3 is 17 residues long. Here the CDR3 reads CASSLARGWGVYNEQFF. CDR3 coding DNA: TGTGCCAGCAGCTTAGCAAGGGGGTGGGGAGTATACAATGAGCAGTTCTTC. Filled out from reference TRBV7-8 and TRBJ2-1, the complete variable domain reads GAGVSQSPRYKVAKRGQDVALRCDPISGHVSLFWYQQALGQGPEFLTYFQNEAQLDKSGLPSDRFFAERPEGSVSTLKIQRTQQEDSAVYLCASSLARGWGVYNEQFFGPGTRLTVL.

The V and J genes are TRBV7-9 and TRBJ1-4; D remains ambiguous. The germline CDR1 and CDR2 sequences are SEHNR and FQNEAQ (reference sequence). With 5 bases removed from V and 8 bases from J, the gap between germline ends came to 9 bases. This CDR3 region has 12 residues. The DNA for the CDR3 is TGTGCCAGCAGCCTTGGCAGAGAAAAACTGTTTTTT. It encodes CASSLGREKLFF.

The chain employs TRBV28 and TRBJ2-1; 7 bases fit TRBD1. Looked up from germline, CDR1 is MDHEN and CDR2 is SYDVKM. Trimming at V came to 3 bases and at J to 2 bases, leaving 4 bases not matched to a gene. The CDR3 is made up of 15 amino acids. This CDR3 is CASSLVGQAYNEQFF. Written as DNA, the CDR3 is TGTGCCAGCAGTTTGGTCGGACAGGCCTACAATGAGCAGTTCTTC. The variable domain in full, with the rest retrieved from reference TRBV28 and TRBJ2-1, is DVKVTQSSRYLVKRTGEKVFLECVQDMDHENMFWYRQDPGLGLRLIYFSYDVKMKEKGDIPEGYSVSREKKERFSLILESASTNQTSMYLCASSLVGQAYNEQFFGPGTRLTVL.

The rearrangement uses TRBV10-3 and TRBJ1-1; TRBD1 is a possible D gene (6 bases). Germline V gives CDR1 ENHRY, CDR2 SYGVKD. V lost 2 bases and J 10 bases, leaving 14 bases between the germline ends. The CDR3 contains 13 residues. Here the CDR3 DNA reads TGTGCCATCAGTGAGGTCGGGGGGCGGGGAGCTTTCTTT. Its protein product is CAISEVGGRGAFF.

The chain links TRBV11-2 to TRBJ2-2; tentatively, D is TRBD2 (5 bases). V lost 1 base and J 4 bases, leaving 10 bases between the germline ends. The CDR3 runs to 15 residues. Per germline, CDR1 SGHAT and CDR2 FQNNGV. The chain's CDR3 is CASSLGERVTGELFF. The CDR3 bases are TGTGCCAGCAGCTTAGGAGAGAGGGTCACCGGGGAGCTGTTTTTT.

Regarding this clone: Within the sample, other DNA sequences also encode this same CDR3. The gene calls are TRBV30 and TRBJ2-5, with TRBD2 identical over 10 bases. V lost 3 bases, J lost 3 bases, and 10 bases stayed unmatched. Germline V gene data show CDR1 as GTSNPN and CDR2 as SVGIG (reference sequence). The CDR3 loop spans 16 amino acids. The CDR3 loop is CAWSIDLAGVEETQYF. CDR3 in DNA: TGTGCCTGGAGCATCGACCTAGCGGGAGTTGAAGAGACCCAGTACTTC.

This chain joins TRBV20-1 and TRBJ2-1; D possibly corresponds to TRBD2 (6 bases). Per germline, CDR1 DFQATT and CDR2 SNEGSKA (reference sequence). V lost 3 bases, J lost 8 bases, and 8 bases lay in between. The CDR3 has 11 amino acids. The CDR3 sequence: CSARWGDEQFF. In nucleotides, the CDR3 is TGCAGTGCTAGGTGGGGGGATGAGCAGTTCTTC.

Concerning this clone: At the DNA level, this CDR3 is encoded by other sequences in the same sample as well. The chain is built from TRBV7-2 and TRBJ2-7, with D perhaps matching TRBD1 (5 bases). CDR3 length: 15 amino acids. The V gene lost 1 base and the J gene lost 4 bases, with 14 bases spanning the gap. CDR1 is SGHTA, CDR2 FQGNSA, per germline. The CDR3 nucleotides are TGTGCCAGCAGCTTAGGGGGCGAAAGAGTATACGAGCAGTACTTC. Translating gives CASSLGGERVYEQYF.

The V call is TRBV29-1, the J call TRBJ2-3; maybe TRBD2 (5 bases). The CDR3 totals 12 residues. Germline V lookup: CDR1 SQVTM, CDR2 ANQGSEA. The V end was cut by 1 base, the J end by 4 bases, with 6 bases between. CDR3 nucleotide sequence: TGCAGCGTTGAAGTCGGGGCAGATACGCAGTATTTT. Amino acid sequence: CSVEVGADTQYF.

The rearrangement uses TRBV27 and TRBJ1-2; 10 bases align to TRBD1. The CDR3 covers 13 residues. CDR1 and CDR2 (germline): MNHEY, SMNVEV (reference sequence). The V gene end was trimmed by 3 bases and the J gene end by 7 bases; junction bases not matched to a gene: 2. CDR3 sequence: CASSFRDRGGYTF. In nucleotides, the CDR3 is TGTGCCAGCAGTTTCCGGGACAGGGGTGGCTACACCTTC.

The rearrangement links TRBV28 to TRBJ1-1; D remains unclear. Per germline, CDR1 MDHEN and CDR2 SYDVKM. The CDR3 is 15 residues long. Trimming pared 2 bases from V and 3 bases from J, leaving 13 bases between. CDR3 nucleotide sequence: TGTGCCAGCAGTTTAATCCCGCCCGGGGACACTGAAGCTTTCTTT. Residues: CASSLIPPGDTEAFF. The full variable domain, its missing parts supplied by reference TRBV28 and TRBJ1-1, is DVKVTQSSRYLVKRTGEKVFLECVQDMDHENMFWYRQDPGLGLRLIYFSYDVKMKEKGDIPEGYSVSREKKERFSLILESASTNQTSMYLCASSLIPPGDTEAFFGQGTRLTVV.

V is TRBV2 and J is TRBJ1-1, with 7 positions matching TRBD1. The CDR3 covers 13 residues. Germline V lookup: CDR1 SNHLY, CDR2 FYNNEI. V was pared by 6 bases and J by 8 bases, with 9 bases of the junction left unmatched. The CDR3 nucleotides read TGTGCCAGCAGGCGGGACAGCCCGAACGAAGCTTTCTTT. Translation: CASRRDSPNEAFF.

The J gene is TRBJ2-6, the V gene TRBV7-9; weak D call: TRBD2 (5 bases). The V end was cut by 1 base, the J end by 0 bases, with 10 bases between. CDR1 is SEHNR, CDR2 FQNEAQ, per germline (reference sequence). The length of the CDR3 is 17 residues. CDR3 nucleotide sequence: TGTGCCAGCAGCTTAGATGAGGGTCTCTCTGGGGCCAACGTCCTGACTTTC. Its protein product is CASSLDEGLSGANVLTF.

The CDR3 sequence is CASSLDRGEGREQYF. In DNA form, the CDR3 reads TGTGCCAGCAGCCTGGACAGGGGAGAGGGTCGCGAGCAGTACTTC. This sequence joins TRBV6-6 and TRBJ2-7, with TRBD1 matching 9 bases. The V gene's germline CDR1 is MNHNY and CDR2 SVGAGI (reference sequence). The V gene end was trimmed by 6 bases and the J gene end by 6 bases; junction bases not matched to a gene: 12. CDR3 length equals 15 residues.

Comments on this clone: An end of the junction differs from the germline gene, which may be a read error. V gene TRBV9 combines with J gene TRBJ2-7; TRBD2 might be the D (5 bases). The CDR3 extends over 13 amino acids. Germline CDR1 SGDLS, CDR2 YYNGEE. The CDR3: CASSGPFDYGQYF. The DNA of the CDR3 is TGTGCCAGCAGCGGGCCTTTTGACTACGGGCAGTACTTC.

The chain couples TRBV19 to TRBJ1-1; 8 nucleotides line up with TRBD1. Germline CDR1 reads LNHDA; CDR2 reads SQIVND (reference sequence). J lost 4 bases, V lost 7 bases, and 8 bases had no gene match. This CDR3 is 14 amino acids long. The DNA for the CDR3 is TGTGCCAGTACCCCGGACAGGGTGGGCACTGAAGCTTTCTTT. This gives the protein CASTPDRVGTEAFF.

The chain employs TRBV27 and TRBJ2-1; TRBD2 matches 12 bases. The junction had 2 bases not matched to a gene; V was cut back by 5 bases and J by 0 bases. The CDR3 has 16 residues. Germline V CDR1 and CDR2: MNHEY, SMNVEV (reference sequence). CDR3 in DNA: TGTGCCAGCAGTACTAGCGGGAGGAGCTCCTACAATGAGCAGTTCTTC. Encoded protein: CASSTSGRSSYNEQFF.

The chain uses TRBV7-6 and TRBJ2-1; TRBD1 aligns across 8 bases. Looked up from germline, CDR1 is SGHVS and CDR2 is FNYEAQ. Trimming removed 1 base from V and 2 bases from J; junction bases left unmatched: 7. The CDR3 consists of 17 residues. CDR3: CASSLGLGQGPYNEQFF. The DNA for the CDR3 is TGTGCCAGCAGCTTAGGGCTTGGACAGGGCCCCTACAATGAGCAGTTCTTC.